The rows below give T cell receptor beta chains drawn from one sample of a study of cytomegalovirus exposure and HLA in healthy donors. Profiling relied on immunoSEQ multiplex PCR, and the TCRdb table lists in-frame clones only, not all of them. This sample has 120,000 to 150,000 clones, with 87% found just once. Material: PBMCs. Every receptor here comes from a man aged 18 to 30 in good health and CMV-seropositive. The CDR3 runs from the conserved cysteine through the conserved F or W. Fields, in order: clone size, D gene, V gene, J gene, CDR3 protein, CDR3 DNA. The D gene is left open where the match is weak. Where a row states a size, it is once, few, many or the class of an expanded clone; other rows omit it.

size: once; D: TRBD2; V: TRBV4-1; J: TRBJ2-3; CDR3: CASSQGGRGGIDTQYF; DNA: TGCGCCAGCAGCCAAGGGGGACGGGGGGGTATAGATACGCAGTATTTT
size: NA; D: NA; V: TRBV15; J: TRBJ2-3; CDR3: CATSRDTSGTQYF; DNA: TGTGCCACCAGCAGAGATACCTCCGGTACGCAGTATTTT
size: NA; D: NA; V: TRBV11-1; J: TRBJ2-7; CDR3: CASSLATHVEQYF; DNA: TGTGCCAGCAGCTTAGCTACACACGTCGAGCAGTACTTC
size: NA; D: TRBD1; V: TRBV5-4; J: TRBJ1-1; CDR3: CASSLGQGGDGAEAFF; DNA: TGTGCCAGCAGCTTGGGACAGGGGGGGGACGGGGCTGAAGCTTTCTTT
size: NA; D: TRBD1; V: TRBV30; J: TRBJ1-2; CDR3: CALKGANYGYTF; DNA: TGTGCCCTGAAGGGGGCGAACTATGGCTACACCTTC
size: NA; D: TRBD1; V: TRBV4-1; J: TRBJ2-1; CDR3: CASRLTGDSYNEQFF; DNA: TGCGCCAGCAGACTGACAGGGGACTCCTACAATGAGCAGTTCTTC
size: NA; D: NA; V: TRBV19; J: TRBJ2-5; CDR3: CASSPAGETQYF; DNA: TGTGCCAGTAGTCCGGCAGGGGAGACCCAGTACTTC
size: NA; D: TRBD2; V: TRBV7-2; J: TRBJ2-1; CDR3: CAIVQRGPYNEQFF; DNA: TGTGCCATTGTCCAGCGGGGACCCTACAATGAGCAGTTCTTC
size: NA; D: NA; V: TRBV18; J: TRBJ2-7; CDR3: CASSPTRSTSYEQYF; DNA: TGTGCCAGCTCACCAACGAGATCCACCTCCTACGAGCAGTACTTC
size: NA; D: TRBD1; V: TRBV6-6; J: TRBJ1-5; CDR3: CASSRDREFAQPQHF; DNA: TGTGCCAGCAGTAGGGACAGGGAATTTGCTCAGCCCCAGCATTTT
size: NA; D: NA; V: TRBV5-1; J: TRBJ1-4; CDR3: CASTRDTGEKLFF; DNA: TGCGCCAGCACCCGGGACACGGGTGAAAAACTGTTTTTT
size: NA; D: NA; V: TRBV7-6; J: TRBJ1-1; CDR3: CAVQGWADTEAFF; DNA: TGTGCCGTACAGGGTTGGGCGGACACTGAAGCTTTCTTT
size: NA; D: NA; V: TRBV7-9; J: TRBJ1-1; CDR3: CASSPPQRRTEAFF; DNA: TGTGCCAGCAGCCCGCCCCAACGGAGAACTGAAGCTTTCTTT
size: NA; D: NA; V: TRBV5-4; J: TRBJ2-3; CDR3: CASSLRGIQHTQYF; DNA: TGTGCCAGCAGCCTCCGGGGGATCCAACATACGCAGTATTTT
size: NA; D: TRBD1; V: TRBV29-1; J: TRBJ2-1; CDR3: CSVLRTGQNEQFF; DNA: TGCAGCGTCTTACGGACAGGGCAAAATGAGCAGTTCTTC
size: NA; D: TRBD2; V: TRBV2; J: TRBJ2-1; CDR3: CASSVSGGGEQFF; DNA: TGTGCCAGCAGTGTTAGCGGGGGGGGTGAGCAGTTCTTC
size: NA; D: NA; V: TRBV7-9; J: TRBJ1-1; CDR3: CASSSGGRTEAFF; DNA: TGTGCCAGCAGCTCCGGGGGGCGCACTGAAGCTTTCTTT
size: NA; D: TRBD2; V: TRBV5-4; J: TRBJ2-5; CDR3: CASSPRVSGGPQETQYF; DNA: TGTGCCAGCAGCCCAAGGGTTAGCGGGGGCCCTCAAGAGACCCAGTACTTC
size: NA; D: TRBD2; V: TRBV11-2; J: TRBJ2-5; CDR3: CASSLLAGGKETQYF; DNA: TGTGCCAGCAGCTTACTAGCGGGAGGAAAAGAGACCCAGTACTTC
size: NA; D: NA; V: TRBV7-3; J: TRBJ1-6; CDR3: CASSYRGVDSPLHF; DNA: TGTGCCAGCAGCTACCGTGGAGTTGATTCACCCCTCCACTTT
size: large; D: NA; V: TRBV27; J: TRBJ1-4; CDR3: CASSLYGGFDSLGPGGLFF; DNA: TGTGCCAGCAGTTTATATGGGGGGTTTGACAGCCTGGGCCCCGGAGGACTGTTTTTT
size: NA; D: NA; V: TRBV4-2; J: TRBJ1-4; CDR3: CASSQPGEGVGKLFF; DNA: TGTGCCAGCAGCCAGCCCGGGGAGGGAGTTGGAAAACTGTTTTTT
size: NA; D: NA; V: TRBV2; J: TRBJ2-3; CDR3: CASSQTGSTDTQYF; DNA: TGTGCCAGCAGTCAGACAGGTAGCACAGATACGCAGTATTTT
size: NA; D: TRBD1; V: TRBV9; J: TRBJ2-1; CDR3: CASSPQGSSYNEQFF; DNA: TGTGCCAGCAGCCCACAGGGGAGCTCCTACAATGAGCAGTTCTTC
size: NA; D: NA; V: TRBV27; J: TRBJ1-6; CDR3: CASRSLSNSPLHF; DNA: TGTGCCAGCAGGTCACTGTCGAATTCACCCCTCCACTTT
size: NA; D: TRBD1; V: TRBV2; J: TRBJ1-5; CDR3: CASSEDRGREPQHF; DNA: TGTGCCAGCAGCGAAGACAGGGGGCGTGAGCCCCAGCATTTT
size: NA; D: NA; V: TRBV30; J: TRBJ1-5; CDR3: CAWSLPLGLGGQPQHF; DNA: TGTGCCTGGAGTCTCCCTTTGGGCTTAGGGGGTCAGCCCCAGCATTTT
size: NA; D: NA; V: TRBV29-1; J: TRBJ1-1; CDR3: CSVGNTEAFF; DNA: TGCAGCGTGGGCAACACTGAAGCTTTCTTT
size: NA; D: TRBD2; V: TRBV9; J: TRBJ2-1; CDR3: CASSVEGTSGTNEQFF; DNA: TGTGCCAGCAGCGTAGAGGGGACTAGCGGGACCAATGAGCAGTTCTTC
size: once; D: TRBD2; V: TRBV27; J: TRBJ2-5; CDR3: CASRDLAGLQETQYF; DNA: TGTGCCAGCAGGGACCTAGCGGGTCTTCAAGAGACCCAGTACTTC
size: NA; D: NA; V: TRBV4-1; J: TRBJ2-7; CDR3: CASSPQVVHEQYF; DNA: TGCGCCAGCAGCCCCCAGGTCGTCCACGAGCAGTACTTC
size: NA; D: TRBD2; V: TRBV4-2; J: TRBJ2-6; CDR3: CASSPSGRADGANVLTF; DNA: TGTGCCAGCAGCCCCAGCGGGAGGGCAGATGGGGCCAACGTCCTGACTTTC
size: NA; D: NA; V: TRBV18; J: TRBJ2-7; CDR3: CASSPASDSYEQYF; DNA: TGTGCCAGCTCACCGGCTAGCGATTCCTACGAGCAGTACTTC
size: NA; D: TRBD1; V: TRBV30; J: TRBJ1-2; CDR3: CAWTLGQGTAMVSYTF; DNA: TGTGCCTGGACCCTGGGACAGGGTACCGCCATGGTTTCCTACACCTTC